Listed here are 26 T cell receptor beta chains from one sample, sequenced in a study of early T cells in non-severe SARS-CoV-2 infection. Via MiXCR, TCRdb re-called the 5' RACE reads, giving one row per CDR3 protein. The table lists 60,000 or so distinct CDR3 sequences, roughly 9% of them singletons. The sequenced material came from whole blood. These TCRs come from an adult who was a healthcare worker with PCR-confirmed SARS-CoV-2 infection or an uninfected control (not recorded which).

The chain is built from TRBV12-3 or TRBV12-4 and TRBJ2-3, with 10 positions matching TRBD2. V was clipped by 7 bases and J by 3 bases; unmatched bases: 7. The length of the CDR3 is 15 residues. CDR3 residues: CASTQLAGVTDTQYF. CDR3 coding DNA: TGTGCCAGCACCCAGCTAGCGGGGGTGACAGATACGCAGTATTTT.

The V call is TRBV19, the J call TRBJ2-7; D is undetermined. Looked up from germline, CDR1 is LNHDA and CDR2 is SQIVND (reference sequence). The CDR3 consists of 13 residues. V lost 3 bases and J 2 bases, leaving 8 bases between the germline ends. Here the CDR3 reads CASSMNLAYEQYF. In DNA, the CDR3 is TGTGCCAGTAGTATGAACTTAGCCTACGAGCAGTACTTC.

The CDR3 DNA reads TGTGCCAGCAGTGAAGTGGAGGGGCTAGAGACCCAGTACTTC. Translating gives CASSEVEGLETQYF. The V call is TRBV6-1, the J call TRBJ2-5; tentatively, D is TRBD2 (6 bases). This CDR3 contains 14 residues. The germline V gene has CDR1 MNHNS and CDR2 SASEGT. Trimming took 1 base from V and 4 from J, leaving 10 bases between them.

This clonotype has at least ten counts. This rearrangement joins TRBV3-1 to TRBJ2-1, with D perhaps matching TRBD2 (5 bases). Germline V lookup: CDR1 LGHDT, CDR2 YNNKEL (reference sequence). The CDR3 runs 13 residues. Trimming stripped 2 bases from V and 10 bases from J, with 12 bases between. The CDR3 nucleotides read TGTGCCAGCAGCCAAATAGGAGGCAGGGAGCAGTTCTTC. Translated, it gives CASSQIGGREQFF.

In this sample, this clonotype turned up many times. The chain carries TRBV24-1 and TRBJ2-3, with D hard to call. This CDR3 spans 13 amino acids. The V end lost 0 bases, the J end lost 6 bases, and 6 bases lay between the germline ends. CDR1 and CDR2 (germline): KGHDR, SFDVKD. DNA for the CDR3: TGTGCCACCAGTGATTTGAGGTCGGATACGCAGTATTTT. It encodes CATSDLRSDTQYF.

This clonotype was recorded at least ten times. CDR3 nucleotides: TGTGCCAGCTCTCCGGCCCCGGGCGACAATCAGCCCCAGCATTTT. This sequence encodes CASSPAPGDNQPQHF. This chain connects TRBV18 to TRBJ1-5; D gene uncertain. The germline V and J ends were trimmed by 6 bases and 3 bases, with 15 bases remaining between them. The CDR3 is made up of 15 amino acids. Per germline, CDR1 KGHSH and CDR2 LQKENI. Together with reference TRBV18 and TRBJ1-5, the CDR3 gives the full variable domain: NAGVMQNPRHLVRRRGQEARLRCSPMKGHSHVYWYRQLPEEGLKFMVYLQKENIIDESGMPKERFSAEFPKEGPSILRIQQVVRGDSAAYFCASSPAPGDNQPQHFGDGTRLSIL.

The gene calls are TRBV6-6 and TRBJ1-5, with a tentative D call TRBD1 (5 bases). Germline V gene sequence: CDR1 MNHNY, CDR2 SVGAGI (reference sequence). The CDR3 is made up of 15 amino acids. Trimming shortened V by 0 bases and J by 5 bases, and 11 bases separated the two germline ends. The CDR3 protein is CASSYSRQNDQPQHF. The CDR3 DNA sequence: TGTGCCAGCAGTTACTCGAGACAGAACGATCAGCCCCAGCATTTT.

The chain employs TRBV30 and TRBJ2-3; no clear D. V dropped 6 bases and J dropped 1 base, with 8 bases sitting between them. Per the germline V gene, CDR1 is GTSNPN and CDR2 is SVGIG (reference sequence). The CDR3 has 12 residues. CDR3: CACRSRTDTQYF. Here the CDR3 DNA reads TGTGCCTGCCGTTCTCGCACAGATACGCAGTATTTT.

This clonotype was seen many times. Written as DNA, the CDR3 is TGTGCCAGCAGCTTAGGGGTCAGGGGCGAAGCTTTCTTT. Amino acid sequence: CASSLGVRGEAFF. The chain employs TRBV7-9 and TRBJ1-1; TRBD1 is a possible D gene (6 bases). This CDR3 region has 13 residues. CDR1 and CDR2 from the germline V gene are SEHNR and FQNEAQ (reference sequence). Trimming stripped 1 base from V and 8 bases from J, with 11 bases between.

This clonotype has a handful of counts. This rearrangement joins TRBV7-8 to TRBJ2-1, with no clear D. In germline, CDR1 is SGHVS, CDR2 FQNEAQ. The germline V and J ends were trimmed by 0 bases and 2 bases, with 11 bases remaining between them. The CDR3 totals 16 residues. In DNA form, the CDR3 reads TGTGCCAGCAGCTTAGCGTTAACAGTAACCTACAATGAGCAGTTCTTC. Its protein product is CASSLALTVTYNEQFF.

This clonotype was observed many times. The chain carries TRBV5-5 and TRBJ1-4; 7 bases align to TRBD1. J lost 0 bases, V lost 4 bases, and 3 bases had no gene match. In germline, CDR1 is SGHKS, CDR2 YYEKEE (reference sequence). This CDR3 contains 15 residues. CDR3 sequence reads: CASSPGQATNEKLFF. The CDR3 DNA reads TGTGCCAGCAGCCCTGGACAGGCAACTAATGAAAAACTGTTTTTT.

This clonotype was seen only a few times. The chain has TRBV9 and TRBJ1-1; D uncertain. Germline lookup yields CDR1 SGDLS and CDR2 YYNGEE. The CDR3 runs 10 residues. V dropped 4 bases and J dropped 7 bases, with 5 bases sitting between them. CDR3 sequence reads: CASSSGEAFF. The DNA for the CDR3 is TGTGCCAGCAGCTCCGGTGAAGCTTTCTTT. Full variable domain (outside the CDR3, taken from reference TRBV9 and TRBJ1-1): DSGVTQTPKHLITATGQRVTLRCSPRSGDLSVYWYQQSLDQGLQFLIQYYNGEERAKGNILERFSAQQFPDLHSELNLSSLELGDSALYFCASSSGEAFFGQGTRLTVV.

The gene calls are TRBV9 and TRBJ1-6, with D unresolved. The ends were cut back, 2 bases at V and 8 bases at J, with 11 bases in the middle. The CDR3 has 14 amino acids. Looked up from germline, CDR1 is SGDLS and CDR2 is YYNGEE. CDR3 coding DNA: TGTGCCAGCAGCGTCTCTCCCGGGGATTCACCCCTCCACTTT. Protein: CASSVSPGDSPLHF.

The CDR3 sequence: CASSRRVDTEAFF. The DNA for the CDR3 is TGTGCCAGCAGCCGCAGGGTAGACACTGAAGCTTTCTTT. The J gene is TRBJ1-1, the V gene TRBV7-8, with a tentative D call TRBD1 (5 bases). The CDR3 loop spans 13 amino acids. CDR1 and CDR2 (germline): SGHVS, FQNEAQ. V lost 5 bases and J lost 3, with 10 bases in between.

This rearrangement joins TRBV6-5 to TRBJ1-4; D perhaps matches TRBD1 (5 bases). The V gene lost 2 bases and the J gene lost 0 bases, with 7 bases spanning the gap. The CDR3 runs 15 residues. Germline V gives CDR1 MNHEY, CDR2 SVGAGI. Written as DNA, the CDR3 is TGTGCCAGCAGTTACAGGGGTTCAACTAATGAAAAACTGTTTTTT. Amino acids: CASSYRGSTNEKLFF.

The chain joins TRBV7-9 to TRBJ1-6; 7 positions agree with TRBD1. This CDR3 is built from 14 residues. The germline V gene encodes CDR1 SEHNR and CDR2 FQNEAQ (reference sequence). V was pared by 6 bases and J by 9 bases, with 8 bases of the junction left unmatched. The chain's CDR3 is CASSYGQAGSPLHF. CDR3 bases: TGTGCCAGCAGTTATGGACAGGCTGGTTCACCCCTCCACTTT.

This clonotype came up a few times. CDR3 nucleotides: TGTGCCAGCAGCCCCCGGACTAGTGGAAGCACAGATACGCAGTATTTT. Its translation: CASSPRTSGSTDTQYF. The V gene is TRBV12-3 or TRBV12-4, the J gene TRBJ2-3, with TRBD2 identical over 7 bases. The CDR3 runs to 16 residues. The V and J ends lost 6 bases and 0 bases, in that order; junction bases with no gene match: 9.

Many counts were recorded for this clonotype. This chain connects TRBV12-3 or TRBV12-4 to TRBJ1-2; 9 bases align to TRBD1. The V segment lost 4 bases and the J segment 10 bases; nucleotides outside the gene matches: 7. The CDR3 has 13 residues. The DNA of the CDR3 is TGTGCCAGCAGTTCGGGACAGGGAAGGCACTACACCTTC. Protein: CASSSGQGRHYTF.

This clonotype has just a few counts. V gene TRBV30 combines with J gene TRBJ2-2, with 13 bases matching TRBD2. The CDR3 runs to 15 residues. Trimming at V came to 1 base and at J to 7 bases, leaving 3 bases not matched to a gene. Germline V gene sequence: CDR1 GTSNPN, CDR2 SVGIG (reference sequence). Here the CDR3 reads CAWSAGLAGIGELFF. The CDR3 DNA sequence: TGTGCCTGGAGTGCGGGACTAGCGGGGATCGGGGAGCTGTTTTTT.

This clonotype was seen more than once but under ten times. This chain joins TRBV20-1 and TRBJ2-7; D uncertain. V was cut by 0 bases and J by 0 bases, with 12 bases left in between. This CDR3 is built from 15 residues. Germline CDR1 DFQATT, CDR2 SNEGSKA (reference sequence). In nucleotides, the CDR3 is TGCAGTGCTAGAGAGGCATATACCAGCTCCTACGAGCAGTACTTC. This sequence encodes CSAREAYTSSYEQYF.

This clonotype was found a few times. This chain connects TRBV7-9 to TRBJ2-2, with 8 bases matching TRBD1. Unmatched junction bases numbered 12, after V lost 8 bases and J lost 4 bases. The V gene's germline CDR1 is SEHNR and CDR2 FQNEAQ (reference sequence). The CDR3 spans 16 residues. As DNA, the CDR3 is TGTGCCAGCCGCCTACCGGGACAGGCACTCACCGGGGAGCTGTTTTTT. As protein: CASRLPGQALTGELFF.

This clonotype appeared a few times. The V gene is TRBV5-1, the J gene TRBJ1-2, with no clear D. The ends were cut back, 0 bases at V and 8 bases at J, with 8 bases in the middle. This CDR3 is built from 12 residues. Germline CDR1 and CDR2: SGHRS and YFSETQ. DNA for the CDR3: TGCGCCAGCAGCTTGGATTCCGACGGCTACACCTTC. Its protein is CASSLDSDGYTF.

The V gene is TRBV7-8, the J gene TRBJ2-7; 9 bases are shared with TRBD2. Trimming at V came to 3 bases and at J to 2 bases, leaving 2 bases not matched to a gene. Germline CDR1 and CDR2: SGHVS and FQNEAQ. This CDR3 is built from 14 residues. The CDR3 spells CASSLRGGTYEQYF. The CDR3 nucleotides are TGTGCCAGCAGCTTGCGGGGGGGTACCTACGAGCAGTACTTC.

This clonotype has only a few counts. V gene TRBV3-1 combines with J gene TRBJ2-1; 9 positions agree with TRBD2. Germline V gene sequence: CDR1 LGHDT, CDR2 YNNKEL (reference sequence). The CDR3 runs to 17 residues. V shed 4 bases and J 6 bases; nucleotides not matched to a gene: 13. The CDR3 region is CASSPRDLGGGANEQFF. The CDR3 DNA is TGTGCCAGCAGCCCCCGGGACTTGGGCGGGGGGGCCAATGAGCAGTTCTTC.

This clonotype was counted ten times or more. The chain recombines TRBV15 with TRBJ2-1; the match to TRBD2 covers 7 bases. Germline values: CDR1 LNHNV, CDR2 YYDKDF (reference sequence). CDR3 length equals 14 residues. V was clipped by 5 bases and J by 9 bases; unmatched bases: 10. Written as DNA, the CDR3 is TGTGCCACCAGCGTGGTAGCGGGTAAGGGTGAGCAGTTCTTC. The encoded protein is CATSVVAGKGEQFF.

DNA of the CDR3: TGTGCCAGCAGTAACTTGAACACTGAAGCTTTCTTT. Translated: CASSNLNTEAFF. The chain recombines TRBV5-4 with TRBJ1-1; D not certain. This CDR3 region has 12 residues. Trimming left V 5 bases short and J 0 bases short, with 5 bases between. Germline CDR1 is SGHNT and CDR2 is YYREEE (reference sequence).